The rows below give T cell receptor beta chains drawn from one sample of a study of shared clonotypes between healthy human individuals. Profiling relied on immunoSEQ multiplex PCR, and the TCRdb table lists in-frame clones only, not all of them. The sample has roughly 1,100,000 clones; about 76% are singletons. Sequencing was carried out using memory CD4+ T cells sorted from blood. These receptors came from a man between 18 and 29 years old in good health. Both conserved end residues are part of each CDR3. The D gene is left open where the match is weak. The size field is filled for only some rows; it gives once, few, many or a size class.

clone_size,v_call,j_call,d_call,cdr3_aa,cdr3_nt
-,TRBV19,TRBJ2-5,-,CASSMGFGQETQYF,TGTGCCAGTAGTATGGGGTTCGGCCAAGAGACCCAGTACTTC
-,TRBV10-3,TRBJ1-2,-,CAISEFATGYTF,TGTGCCATCAGTGAGTTCGCGACGGGCTACACCTTC
-,TRBV7-6,TRBJ2-2,-,CASSLDGAGELFF,TGTGCCAGCAGCTTAGATGGGGCCGGGGAGCTGTTTTTT
-,TRBV2,TRBJ2-7,TRBD2,CASRWTSQSYEQYF,TGTGCCAGCAGATGGACTAGCCAATCCTACGAGCAGTACTTC
-,TRBV15,TRBJ2-1,TRBD2,CATSRGGGGYNEQFF,TGTGCCACCAGCAGAGGCGGCGGGGGGTACAATGAGCAGTTCTTC
-,TRBV6-1,TRBJ1-2,TRBD1,CASSSGTGGKGYTF,TGTGCCAGCAGTTCCGGGACAGGGGGCAAAGGCTACACCTTC
-,TRBV5-3,TRBJ2-7,-,CARSLVASRYF,TGTGCCAGAAGCTTGGTGGCGAGTCGGTACTTC
-,TRBV7-9,TRBJ2-1,TRBD2,CASSPFGGSSYNEQFF,TGTGCCAGCAGCCCCTTCGGCGGGAGCTCCTACAATGAGCAGTTCTTC
once,TRBV7-8,TRBJ2-7,-,CASSPGGPEQYF,TGTGCCAGCAGCCCAGGGGGGCCAGAGCAGTACTTC
-,TRBV30,TRBJ2-2,-,CAWTKRGGELFF,TGTGCCTGGACCAAGAGGGGCGGGGAGCTGTTTTTT
once,TRBV5-4,TRBJ2-3,-,CASSLIRDSDTQYF,TGTGCCAGCAGCTTAATACGGGATTCAGATACGCAGTATTTT
once,TRBV30,TRBJ2-7,-,CAWSVGGGEQYF,TGTGCCTGGAGTGTCGGCGGCGGCGAGCAGTACTTC
-,TRBV6-1,TRBJ1-4,TRBD1,CASKSTGQFNEKLFF,TGTGCCAGCAAGAGCACGGGACAGTTTAATGAAAAACTGTTTTTT
few,TRBV9,TRBJ2-3,TRBD1,CASSVLDRPTYTQYF,TGTGCCAGCAGCGTTCTGGACAGGCCCACTTATACGCAGTATTTT
-,TRBV7-2,TRBJ2-1,-,CASSLGPDYQNGEQFF,TGTGCCAGCAGCTTAGGCCCGGACTACCAGAATGGTGAGCAGTTCTTC
-,TRBV5-1,TRBJ2-5,TRBD2,CASSLGLLAGVQETQYF,TGCGCCAGCAGCTTGGGCCTACTAGCGGGGGTTCAAGAGACCCAGTACTTC
-,TRBV30,TRBJ2-4,TRBD2,CAWSVWGRDSKNIQYF,TGTGCCTGGAGTGTATGGGGGAGGGATTCCAAAAACATTCAGTACTTC
-,TRBV19,TRBJ2-1,-,CASRGGRADGNEQFF,TGTGCCAGTAGGGGGGGCAGGGCGGATGGCAATGAGCAGTTCTTC
once,TRBV11-2,TRBJ2-1,TRBD1,CASSLEGQGYNEQFF,TGTGCCAGCAGCTTAGAGGGACAGGGTTACAATGAGCAGTTCTTC
few,TRBV7-9,TRBJ1-5,TRBD1,CASSDFRNWQGVSNQPQHF,TGTGCCAGCAGCGATTTTCGGAATTGGCAGGGGGTTAGCAATCAGCCCCAGCATTTT
-,TRBV4-1,TRBJ2-5,-,CASSQEGDRQETQYF,TGCGCCAGCAGCCAAGAGGGGGATCGGCAAGAGACCCAGTACTTC
-,TRBV29-1,TRBJ2-7,-,CSVSWGGEQYF,TGCAGCGTTAGCTGGGGTGGCGAGCAGTACTTC
-,TRBV6-1,TRBJ2-7,TRBD2,CASSAGTSRYEQYF,TGTGCCAGCAGCGCCGGGACTAGCCGATACGAGCAGTACTTC
-,TRBV7-2,TRBJ1-2,-,CASSLVEVAGGYGYTF,TGTGCCAGCAGCTTAGTTGAGGTTGCGGGGGGCTATGGCTACACCTTC
-,TRBV6-1,TRBJ2-7,-,CAALGDWNYEQYF,TGTGCCGCCCTAGGGGACTGGAACTACGAGCAGTACTTC
-,TRBV6-1,TRBJ2-1,-,CASSDEWVVNEQFF,TGTGCCAGCAGTGATGAATGGGTAGTGAATGAGCAGTTCTTC
-,TRBV28,TRBJ2-5,-,CASARGSQETQYF,TGTGCCAGCGCAAGGGGAAGTCAAGAGACCCAGTACTTC
-,TRBV6-1,TRBJ1-2,-,CASSEGSGGGYYGYTF,TGTGCCAGCAGTGAAGGCTCGGGTGGGGGGTACTATGGCTACACCTTC
-,TRBV10-1,TRBJ1-4,-,CASSPGVREKLFF,TGCGCCAGCAGCCCAGGGGTTCGAGAAAAACTGTTTTTT
-,TRBV27,TRBJ1-5,TRBD1,CASRPPGQSYQPQHF,TGTGCCAGCAGGCCTCCGGGACAGAGTTATCAGCCCCAGCATTTT
-,TRBV7-9,TRBJ2-5,-,CASSPTAETQYF,TGTGCCAGCAGCCCCACAGCGGAGACCCAGTACTTC
-,TRBV9,TRBJ2-4,TRBD2,CASSVGLAGGWDIQYF,TGTGCCAGCAGCGTGGGACTAGCGGGAGGCTGGGACATTCAGTACTTC
-,TRBV5-1,TRBJ2-2,-,CASSQVTGANTGELFF,TGCGCCAGCAGCCAGGTCACGGGCGCGAACACCGGGGAGCTGTTTTTT
-,TRBV7-6,TRBJ2-2,TRBD2,CASSLVREARSGELFF,TGTGCCAGCAGCTTAGTGCGGGAGGCGAGGAGCGGGGAGCTGTTTTTT
-,TRBV7-9,TRBJ1-4,-,CASSLAGQGNEKLFF,TGTGCCAGCAGCTTAGCAGGTCAGGGGAATGAAAAACTGTTTTTT
-,TRBV6-6,TRBJ1-6,-,CASSILGGANSPLHF,TGTGCCAGCAGCATACTGGGGGGGGCGAATTCACCCCTCCACTTT
few,TRBV6-4,TRBJ2-1,TRBD1,CASSDSWTGLVNEQFF,TGTGCCAGCAGTGACTCTTGGACAGGGCTGGTGAATGAGCAGTTCTTC
-,TRBV10-2,TRBJ2-7,TRBD1,CASSERAGTGSYEQYF,TGCGCCAGCAGTGAGCGGGCCGGGACAGGGAGCTACGAGCAGTACTTC
-,TRBV7-9,TRBJ1-6,TRBD1,CASSPGGQNSPLHF,TGTGCCAGCAGCCCAGGGGGCCAGAATTCACCCCTCCACTTT
-,TRBV4-3,TRBJ2-3,TRBD2,CASGTSFADTQYF,TGCGCCAGCGGGACTAGCTTCGCAGATACGCAGTATTTT
-,TRBV7-8,TRBJ2-7,-,CASSLWGSVSGEQYF,TGTGCCAGCAGCTTATGGGGTAGCGTCAGCGGGGAGCAGTACTTC
-,TRBV28,TRBJ1-2,TRBD1,CASSLRGHRGYTF,TGTGCCAGCAGTCTCAGGGGGCACCGGGGCTACACCTTC
-,TRBV28,TRBJ2-7,-,CASSLPQGNPYEQYF,TGTGCCAGCAGTTTACCCCAGGGAAACCCCTACGAGCAGTACTTC
few,TRBV19,TRBJ2-7,-,CASSIGENYEQYF,TGTGCCAGTAGTATCGGGGAAAACTACGAGCAGTACTTC
-,TRBV28,TRBJ1-1,-,CASTGGGALNTEAFF,TGTGCCAGCACCGGCGGGGGCGCCCTGAACACTGAAGCTTTCTTT
-,TRBV11-1,TRBJ2-1,TRBD2,CASSVSGDYNEQFF,TGTGCCAGCAGCGTTAGCGGGGATTACAATGAGCAGTTCTTC
-,TRBV4-3,TRBJ2-1,TRBD2,CASSHAGSGGYNEQFF,TGCGCCAGCAGCCACGCGGGGAGCGGGGGTTACAATGAGCAGTTCTTC
once,TRBV20-1,TRBJ1-2,TRBD1,CSGTGVYGYTF,TGCAGCGGGACAGGGGTTTATGGCTACACCTTC
-,TRBV2,TRBJ2-3,-,CASRQGPPATDTQYF,TGTGCCAGCAGGCAGGGGCCGCCCGCCACAGATACGCAGTATTTT